A single sample gave rise to the 18 T cell receptor beta chains below, sequenced in a study of T cell changes during pregnancy in multiple sclerosis. Repertoires were generated with immunoSEQ multiplex PCR, while TCRdb's copy carries only in-frame clones and drops some. The repertoire holds tens of thousands of clones, with around 93% as singletons. Sequencing was performed on peripheral blood, taken before pregnancy. Receptors were obtained from a female donor with multiple sclerosis, enrolled in a pregnancy study.

This chain links TRBV10-3 with TRBJ1-1; TRBD1 aligns across 7 bases. V lost 3 bases to trimming and J lost 0 bases; unmatched junction nucleotides: 4. Germline values: CDR1 ENHRY, CDR2 SYGVKD. CDR3 length: 15 amino acids. The CDR3 sequence: CAISDTQGMNTEAFF. The CDR3 region has the DNA TGTGCCATCAGTGATACACAGGGGATGAACACTGAAGCTTTCTTT.

The chain has TRBV29-1 and TRBJ2-3; 7 bases agree with TRBD1. The junction had 13 bases not matched to a gene; V was cut back by 8 bases and J by 5 bases. Germline CDR1 is SQVTM and CDR2 is ANQGSEA. The CDR3 extends over 14 amino acids. CDR3 DNA: TGCAGCACCTCGGACAGGCTTACGAGAGATACGCAGTATTTT. Amino acid sequence: CSTSDRLTRDTQYF.

The V and J genes are TRBV27 and TRBJ2-3; 11 bases agree with TRBD1. CDR1 is MNHEY and CDR2 is SMNVEV in the germline V gene (reference sequence). This CDR3 region has 15 residues. V was pared by 1 base and J by 5 bases, with 2 bases of the junction left unmatched. The CDR3 DNA follows: TGTGCCAGCAGTTTATTCGGGACAGGGGGAGATACGCAGTATTTT. It yields the protein CASSLFGTGGDTQYF.

The V and J genes are TRBV18 and TRBJ2-3, with 7 bases that match TRBD1. The CDR3 runs to 17 residues. V gave up 1 base and J gave up 0 bases; unmatched junction bases: 7. Germline lookup yields CDR1 KGHSH and CDR2 LQKENI. This CDR3 is CASSPQGAPLSTDTQYF. The CDR3 region has the DNA TGTGCCAGCTCACCACAGGGGGCGCCCCTAAGCACAGATACGCAGTATTTT.

CDR3 loop: CASSPGGARSYEQYF. As DNA, the CDR3 is TGTGCCAGCTCACCGGGAGGTGCTAGATCCTACGAGCAGTACTTC. The V gene is TRBV18, the J gene TRBJ2-7, with a tentative D call TRBD2 (6 bases). The CDR3 totals 15 residues. Trimming shortened V by 3 bases and J by 1 base, and 13 bases separated the two germline ends. The germline CDR1 and CDR2 sequences are KGHSH and LQKENI.

V usage is TRBV5-1 and J usage is TRBJ1-6; TRBD1 might be the D (6 bases). This CDR3 has 16 amino acids. The V end was cut by 4 bases, the J end by 9 bases, with 20 bases between. Germline values: CDR1 SGHRS, CDR2 YFSETQ. The CDR3, as DNA: TGCGCCAGCAGCCTTTACTCCAGGGGAGAGGGTTCACCCCTCCACTTT. It encodes CASSLYSRGEGSPLHF.

The V gene is TRBV5-1, the J gene TRBJ2-1, with 7 nucleotides matching TRBD1. The CDR3 loop spans 16 amino acids. CDR1 SGHRS and CDR2 YFSETQ come from the germline V gene. V shed 0 bases, J shed 7 bases, and the junction held 10 bases outside the gene matches. The chain's CDR3 is CASSLGPTGWRNEQFF. The DNA of the CDR3 is TGCGCCAGCAGCTTGGGACCGACAGGGTGGCGTAATGAGCAGTTCTTC.

This clone was seen just once. The chain combines TRBV5-8 with TRBJ1-1; no definite D call. Trimming pared 2 bases from V and 0 bases from J, leaving 5 bases between. The CDR3 runs to 13 residues. Germline V gene sequence: CDR1 SGHTS, CDR2 YDEGEE. Here the CDR3 reads CASSFEVNTEAFF. The CDR3 bases are TGTGCCAGCAGCTTCGAGGTGAACACTGAAGCTTTCTTT.

The chain recombines TRBV15 with TRBJ2-4, with TRBD1 as a possible D gene (5 bases). Germline V gene data show CDR1 as LNHNV and CDR2 as YYDKDF (reference sequence). Trimming took 2 bases from V and 0 from J, leaving 11 bases between them. The length of the CDR3 is 16 residues. The CDR3: CATSRRTLIAKNIQYF. Written as DNA, the CDR3 is TGTGCCACCAGCAGAAGGACACTGATAGCCAAAAACATTCAGTACTTC. The full variable domain, with the rest looked up from reference TRBV15 and TRBJ2-4, is DAMVIQNPRYQVTQFGKPVTLSCSQTLNHNVMYWYQQKSSQAPKLLFHYYDKDFNNEADTPDNFQSRRPNTSFCFLDIRSPGLGDTAMYLCATSRRTLIAKNIQYFGAGTRLSVL.

This chain joins TRBV21-1 and TRBJ1-5; TRBD1, the table's D call, was not compared with the DNA. TRBV21-1 corresponds to a pseudogene. This CDR3 spans 17 amino acids. In DNA, the CDR3 is TGTGCCAGCAGCAAAAGGGGGCAGGAGGGGTTGCTACAGCCCCAGCATTTT. It specifies CASSKRGQEGLLQPQHF.

The chain is built from TRBV10-3 and TRBJ1-4, with no clear D. The V and J ends lost 3 bases and 4 bases respectively, with 6 bases between them. Germline CDR1 is ENHRY and CDR2 is SYGVKD. The CDR3 length is 13 residues. The CDR3 DNA reads as TGTGCCATCAGTGAACAGAGTAATGAAAAACTGTTTTTT. Its protein is CAISEQSNEKLFF.

Only one count was recorded for this clone. The CDR3 DNA reads TGTGCCATGACGTATAGGGGCAGGGAGGGGTGTAGGGCCTACGAGCAGTACTTC. Residues: CAMTYRGREGCRAYEQYF. The chain carries TRBV27 and TRBJ2-7, with 7 bases lining up with TRBD2. Germline V gene lookup returns CDR1 MNHEY and CDR2 SMNVEV (reference sequence). V lost 10 bases, J lost 2 bases, and 23 bases stayed unmatched. The CDR3 extends over 18 amino acids.

The chain couples TRBV30 to TRBJ2-7; 13 bases match TRBD2. After removal of 2 bases from V and 5 bases from J, the junction contained 3 bases not matched to a gene. The CDR3 runs 14 residues. The germline V gene has CDR1 GTSNPN and CDR2 SVGIG (reference sequence). The CDR3 DNA follows: TGTGCCTGGAGTCGACTAGCGGGAGGTGACGAGCAGTACTTC. As protein: CAWSRLAGGDEQYF.

V usage is TRBV7-6 and J usage is TRBJ2-3; TRBD2 agrees at 11 bases. Unmatched junction bases numbered 4, after V lost 1 base and J lost 1 base. Germline V gene lookup returns CDR1 SGHVS and CDR2 FNYEAQ. The CDR3 is 17 residues long. The CDR3 coding sequence is TGTGCCAGCAGCTTAGGTCTAGCGGGAGGTGGCACAGATACGCAGTATTTT. Protein product: CASSLGLAGGGTDTQYF. The entire variable domain, with the rest obtained from reference TRBV7-6 and TRBJ2-3, is as follows: GAGVSQSPRYKVTKRGQDVALRCDPISGHVSLYWYRQALGQGPEFLTYFNYEAQQDKSGLPNDRFSAERPEGSISTLTIQRTEQRDSAMYRCASSLGLAGGGTDTQYFGPGTRLTVL.

This chain joins TRBV19 and TRBJ1-2; the D gene is possibly TRBD1 (5 bases). CDR3 length: 13 residues. V lost 4 bases and J lost 8, with 14 bases in between. Germline V lookup: CDR1 LNHDA, CDR2 SQIVND (reference sequence). The CDR3 DNA reads TGTGCCAGTAGTAGGGGGACTCCTGGAGGCTACACCTTC. It specifies CASSRGTPGGYTF.

J is TRBJ1-1 and V is TRBV5-1; no clear D. The CDR3 has 14 amino acids. CDR1 is SGHRS and CDR2 is YFSETQ in the germline V gene. V shed 1 base and J shed 4 bases, with 11 bases lying between them. In DNA form, the CDR3 reads TGCGCCAGCAGCTTGAAACCCTTGAGCACTGAAGCTTTCTTT. It yields the protein CASSLKPLSTEAFF. The full variable domain, rest sourced from reference TRBV5-1 and TRBJ1-1, is KAGVTQTPRYLIKTRGQQVTLSCSPISGHRSVSWYQQTPGQGLQFLFEYFSETQRNKGNFPGRFSGRQFSNSRSEMNVSTLELGDSALYLCASSLKPLSTEAFFGQGTRLTVV.

As to this clone: One end of the junction is discordant with germline, which a read error may explain. The chain joins TRBV9 to TRBJ2-6; 8 bases fit TRBD1. Germline lookup yields CDR1 SGDLS and CDR2 YYNGEE. The CDR3 contains 18 residues. The CDR3 protein is CASSVGDRWFSGANVLTF. CDR3 coding DNA: TGTGCCAGCAGCGTAGGGGACAGGTGGTTCTCTGGGGCCAACGTCCTAACTTTC.

V gene TRBV19 combines with J gene TRBJ1-2; D is undetermined. Germline assignment: CDR1 LNHDA and CDR2 SQIVND (reference sequence). CDR3 length: 13 residues. The ends were cut back, 5 bases at V and 7 bases at J, with 14 bases in the middle. The CDR3 DNA is TGTGCCAGTAGTTCGGTATTACTATCTGGCTACACCTTC. The encoded protein is CASSSVLLSGYTF. The whole variable domain, filled in from reference TRBV19 and TRBJ1-2, reads DGGITQSPKYLFRKEGQNVTLSCEQNLNHDAMYWYRQDPGQGLRLIYYSQIVNDFQKGDIAEGYSVSREKKESFPLTVTSAQKNPTAFYLCASSSVLLSGYTFGSGTRLTVV.